The clone carrying this T cell receptor (beta chain) was seen many times. Antigen unknown. This sample is part of a study of Graves' ophthalmopathy and Graves' hyperthyroidism. Study-level points and caveats: Also, most clonotypes expanded in the thyroid above 0.001 frequency appeared in blood.

RNA transcripts provided the template for amplifying TCR beta CDR3 regions. Second-round multiplex PCR followed a first-round RT-PCR using HTBI primers. TCRdb itself ran the multiplex PCR reads through MiXCR, one entry per CDR3 protein. The sample consists of 300,000 to 400,000 distinct CDR3 sequences, roughly 15% of them appearing once. Ophthalmopathy in the donors was of moderate-to-severe activity, with CAS ≥3, NOSPECS ≥4 and duration under 3 months. The receptor comes from an adult man with Graves' ophthalmopathy. The sample taken for sequencing was peripheral blood.

CDR3 sequence reads: CSAKTGGVGGYTF. CDR3 coding DNA: TGCAGTGCAAAAACAGGGGGCGTAGGTGGCTACACCTTC. This chain links TRBV20-1 with TRBJ1-2; the match to TRBD1 covers 9 bases. CDR1 and CDR2 from the germline V gene are DFQATT and SNEGSKA (reference sequence). The CDR3 runs 13 residues. V was pared by 6 bases and J by 7 bases, with 9 bases of the junction left unmatched.